The next 27 T cell receptor beta chains were all read from a single sample in a study of T cells after yellow fever vaccination. MiXCR was run by TCRdb on the 5' RACE reads, yielding one entry per CDR3 protein. The sample has 400,000 to 450,000 distinct CDR3 sequences, 15% to 20% seen once; the top ten hold roughly a sixth. Material: PBMCs, obtained before the yellow fever booster vaccination. These receptors all come from a young man who received the YFV17D yellow fever vaccine.

A single count supports this clonotype. The V gene is TRBV5-1, the J gene TRBJ1-2; D is uncertain. The V gene lost 1 base and the J gene lost 2 bases, with 9 bases spanning the gap. The V gene's germline CDR1 is SGHRS and CDR2 YFSETQ. The length of the CDR3 is 14 residues. The CDR3 protein is CASSLWAENYGYTF. In nucleotides, the CDR3 is TGCGCCAGCAGCTTGTGGGCGGAAAACTATGGCTACACCTTC.

This clonotype was seen a few times. The chain joins TRBV12-5 to TRBJ2-3; D tentatively reads TRBD1 or TRBD2 (5 bases each). The CDR3 is made up of 15 amino acids. Trimming removed 4 bases from V and 4 bases from J, with 15 bases in between. In germline, CDR1 is LGHNT, CDR2 FRNRAP. In DNA, the CDR3 is TGTGCTAGTGGTTCCCTGAGAGGGGCTCCAGATACGCAGTATTTT. Amino acids: CASGSLRGAPDTQYF.

This clonotype showed up just a few times. The V call is TRBV7-9, the J call TRBJ2-7; 9 positions agree with TRBD1. The V gene's germline CDR1 is SEHNR and CDR2 FQNEAQ (reference sequence). Trimming cost V 5 bases and J 2 bases; bases outside gene matches: 7. This CDR3 contains 15 residues. CDR3 DNA sequence: TGTGCCAGCAGCCGATCCGGGACAGGGCCCTACGAGCAGTACTTC. This encodes CASSRSGTGPYEQYF.

This clonotype was counted only a few times. The genes are TRBV7-2 and TRBJ2-3; maybe TRBD1 (5 bases). The germline CDR1 and CDR2 sequences are SGHTA and FQGNSA. The CDR3 extends over 17 amino acids. Trimming pared 4 bases from V and 4 bases from J, leaving 21 bases between. The CDR3: CASSSTPWSGRADTQYF. The CDR3 DNA follows: TGTGCCAGCAGCTCGACTCCTTGGTCAGGGCGCGCAGATACGCAGTATTTT.

The CDR3 loop is CASRLGGETEAFF. Here the CDR3 DNA reads TGTGCCAGCAGGTTGGGAGGGGAGACTGAAGCTTTCTTT. The V and J genes are TRBV2 and TRBJ1-1, with D tentatively TRBD1 (5 bases). V was cut by 6 bases and J by 5 bases, with 13 bases left in between. The CDR3 sequence is 13 residues long. From germline, CDR1 is SNHLY and CDR2 FYNNEI.

A few counts support this clonotype. The rearrangement links TRBV6-2 or TRBV6-3 to TRBJ1-6; a possible D gene is TRBD1 (5 bases). Between the trimmed V and J ends, which lost 6 bases and 9 bases, there was a span of 18 bases. The CDR3 is 15 amino acids. CDR1 is MNHEY and CDR2 is SVGEGT in the germline V gene. CDR3 region: CASRPRGGESSPLHF. The CDR3 coding sequence is TGTGCCAGCAGACCGAGGGGAGGGGAGAGTTCACCCCTCCACTTT.

V is TRBV7-6 and J is TRBJ2-2; 10 bases are shared with TRBD1. The CDR3 has 15 amino acids. The germline V gene encodes CDR1 SGHVS and CDR2 FNYEAQ. V lost 2 bases to trimming and J lost 5 bases; unmatched junction nucleotides: 2. CDR3 DNA sequence: TGTGCCAGCAGCTTAAGACAGGGGGCGACCGGGGAGCTGTTTTTT. Its translation is CASSLRQGATGELFF.

V and J are TRBV4-2 and TRBJ1-5, with D perhaps TRBD1 (5 bases). V lost 8 bases, J lost 7 bases, and 15 bases lay in between. This CDR3 has 13 amino acids. Germline CDR1 and CDR2: LGHNA and YNFKEQ. CDR3 bases: TGTGCCAGCGGGACTGAGGAGGGACAGCCCCAGCATTTT. Encoded protein: CASGTEEGQPQHF.

This chain joins TRBV27 and TRBJ1-6; D perhaps matches TRBD1 (6 bases). The CDR3 extends over 13 amino acids. V lost 8 bases and J lost 8, with 13 bases in between. Germline V gene sequence: CDR1 MNHEY, CDR2 SMNVEV (reference sequence). The CDR3 bases are TGTGCCAGCGGGGGGCAGGGAGATTCACCCCTCCACTTT. This encodes CASGGQGDSPLHF.

V and J are TRBV6-5 and TRBJ1-2; D is possibly TRBD1 (5 bases). This CDR3 comprises 13 residues. Germline loops: CDR1 MNHEY, CDR2 SVGAGI. Deletions cut 5 bases from V and 4 bases from J, with 11 bases between. The CDR3, as DNA: TGTGCCAGCAGTATGGACAAGGCCTATGGCTACACCTTC. It codes for CASSMDKAYGYTF.

The chain combines TRBV12-3 or TRBV12-4 with TRBJ1-2; D not certain. The length of the CDR3 is 14 residues. V shed 3 bases and J shed 6 bases, with 14 bases lying between them. Here the CDR3 reads CASSFPQISHGYTF. DNA for the CDR3: TGTGCCAGCAGTTTTCCACAGATTTCTCATGGCTACACCTTC.

The chain links TRBV12-3 or TRBV12-4 to TRBJ2-7, with D perhaps given as TRBD1 or TRBD2 (5 bases each). CDR3 length: 13 residues. V lost 8 bases, J lost 6 bases, and 17 bases lay in between. Here the CDR3 DNA reads TGTGCCAGCGCCCGGGACCACCTCGGCGAGCAGTACGTC. Its translation: CASARDHLGEQYV.

This clonotype was found a few times. CDR3 residues: CASSYSKGWDQPQHF. The DNA for the CDR3 is TGTGCCAGCAGTTACTCGAAGGGTTGGGACCAGCCCCAGCATTTT. This chain joins TRBV6-2 or TRBV6-3 and TRBJ1-5; a possible D gene is TRBD1 (5 bases). V was pared by 0 bases and J by 7 bases, with 13 bases between. The CDR3 has 15 residues. Germline CDR1 reads MNHEY; CDR2 reads SVGEGT.

This clonotype was picked up many times. CDR3 sequence: CASTLLWDSWISGARHYGYTF. The CDR3 DNA follows: TGTGCCAGCACCCTTTTATGGGACAGCTGGATATCAGGGGCGCGTCACTATGGCTACACCTTC. The chain uses TRBV6-2 or TRBV6-3 and TRBJ1-2; TRBD1 agrees at 7 bases. Germline loops: CDR1 MNHEY, CDR2 SVGEGT. V gave up 7 bases and J gave up 3 bases; unmatched junction bases: 29. The CDR3 is made up of 21 amino acids.

Comment on this clonotype: The conserved final phenylalanine or tryptophan is absent from the CDR3, which likely points to a read error. V and J are TRBV6-5 and TRBJ1-2; TRBD1 might be the D (6 bases). Germline V gene lookup returns CDR1 MNHEY and CDR2 SVGAGI. The CDR3 has 13 residues. The chain's CDR3 is CASTLTGSYSYTI. CDR3 DNA sequence: TGTGCCAGCACCCTAACAGGGAGCTATAGCTACACCATC.

This sequence joins TRBV18 and TRBJ2-7; D gene ambiguous. Germline V gene data show CDR1 as KGHSH and CDR2 as LQKENI. There are 13 residues in the CDR3. V shed 0 bases and J shed 6 bases, with 9 bases lying between them. CDR3: CASSPPGMGEQYF. In DNA, the CDR3 is TGTGCCAGCTCACCACCGGGGATGGGCGAGCAGTACTTC.

This clonotype was detected only a few times. The V gene is TRBV20-1, the J gene TRBJ2-3; 10 bases align to TRBD2. The germline V gene encodes CDR1 DFQATT and CDR2 SNEGSKA (reference sequence). CDR3 length: 19 amino acids. V shed 1 base, J shed 0 bases, and the junction held 13 bases outside the gene matches. CDR3 sequence: CSARGRSGTSVVSTDTQYF. The CDR3 bases are TGCAGTGCTAGAGGGCGGTCGGGGACTAGCGTGGTGAGCACAGATACGCAGTATTTT.

The rearrangement joins TRBV7-9 to TRBJ1-1; possibly TRBD1 for D (6 bases). This CDR3 is 15 amino acids long. CDR1 and CDR2 from the germline V gene are SEHNR and FQNEAQ (reference sequence). V lost 8 bases to trimming and J lost 0 bases, with 16 bases between them. The CDR3 bases are TGTGCCAGCGTAGTCGGGGGCGGCATGAACACTGAAGCTTTCTTT. This gives the protein CASVVGGGMNTEAFF. Looking up the rest from reference TRBV7-9 and TRBJ1-1 gives the full variable domain: DTGVSQNPRHKITKRGQNVTFRCDPISEHNRLYWYRQTLGQGPEFLTYFQNEAQLEKSRLLSDRFSAERPKGSFSTLEIQRTEQGDSAMYLCASVVGGGMNTEAFFGQGTRLTVV.

This clonotype was counted only a few times. The chain carries TRBV2 and TRBJ2-5; TRBD2 aligns across 8 bases. Germline trimming cut 6 bases from V and 1 base from J; bases unmatched to any gene: 10. The CDR3 spans 16 residues. The V gene's germline CDR1 is SNHLY and CDR2 FYNNEI. The CDR3 sequence is CASRPVGRGAQETQYF. In nucleotides, the CDR3 is TGTGCCAGCAGGCCCGTCGGGCGGGGGGCCCAAGAGACCCAGTACTTC.

The rearrangement joins TRBV7-2 to TRBJ2-5, with a possible D match to TRBD2 (5 bases). The CDR3 runs 14 residues. Germline loops: CDR1 SGHTA, CDR2 FQGNSA. V was trimmed by 5 bases and J by 6 bases, leaving 16 bases between them. The CDR3 DNA is TGTGCCAGCAGCCCCTCGGAGGCTTGGCAGACCCAGTACTTC. Amino acids: CASSPSEAWQTQYF.

This sequence joins TRBV14 and TRBJ2-7, with 9 bases fitting TRBD1. The CDR3 runs 15 residues. CDR1 and CDR2 (germline): SGHDN, FVKESK. V was pared by 5 bases and J by 2 bases, with 7 bases of the junction left unmatched. Here the CDR3 reads CASSLTGGGPYEQYF. The CDR3 nucleotides read TGTGCCAGCAGCTTAACAGGGGGCGGACCCTACGAGCAGTACTTC.

The V call is TRBV7-2, the J call TRBJ2-1; D not certain. V was clipped by 1 base and J by 0 bases, with 4 bases between them. The V gene's germline CDR1 is SGHTA and CDR2 FQGNSA. The CDR3 length is 14 residues. This CDR3 is CASSLVRSYNEQFF. Here the CDR3 DNA reads TGTGCCAGCAGCTTAGTTCGCTCCTACAATGAGCAGTTCTTC. The full variable domain, in which reference TRBV7-2 and TRBJ2-1 provide the parts outside the CDR3, is GAGVSQSPSNKVTEKGKDVELRCDPISGHTALYWYRQSLGQGLEFLIYFQGNSAPDKSGLPSDRFSAERTGGSVSTLTIQRTQQEDSAVYLCASSLVRSYNEQFFGPGTRLTVL.

This clonotype occurred a few times. The J gene is TRBJ2-2, the V gene TRBV12-3 or TRBV12-4; D is undetermined. V was shortened by 5 bases and J by 1 base, with 8 bases between the two germline ends. The CDR3 is 14 residues long. The CDR3: CASSPQLNTGELFF. Written as DNA, the CDR3 is TGTGCCAGCAGTCCCCAGTTGAACACCGGGGAGCTGTTTTTT.

The chain combines TRBV20-1 with TRBJ1-2; the match to TRBD1 covers 10 bases. Germline lookup yields CDR1 DFQATT and CDR2 SNEGSKA (reference sequence). The CDR3 spans 13 residues. Trimming cost V 6 bases and J 3 bases; bases outside gene matches: 4. The CDR3 spells CSAPDRGDYGYTF. The CDR3 DNA follows: TGCAGTGCGCCGGACAGGGGGGACTATGGCTACACCTTC.

The CDR3, as DNA: TGTGCCAGCTCAAAGGGACAGCCAAACTATGGCTACACCTTC. Amino acids: CASSKGQPNYGYTF. This chain uses TRBV18 with TRBJ1-2; 7 nucleotides align to TRBD1. This CDR3 has 14 residues. J was trimmed by 2 bases and V by 5 bases; bases with no gene match: 5. CDR1 and CDR2 from the germline V gene are KGHSH and LQKENI.

The chain combines TRBV7-8 with TRBJ1-2; D is perhaps TRBD1 (5 bases). The V gene's germline CDR1 is SGHVS and CDR2 FQNEAQ. The CDR3 is 14 amino acids. V gave up 5 bases and J gave up 2 bases, with 12 bases separating them. CDR3 sequence reads: CASSHWTRNYGYTF. Here the CDR3 DNA reads TGTGCCAGCAGCCATTGGACAAGAAACTATGGCTACACCTTC.

This clonotype came up a few times. The V gene is TRBV7-9, the J gene TRBJ1-1, with D uncertain. The CDR3 has 14 residues. V lost 5 bases and J 1 base, leaving 11 bases between the germline ends. Germline V gives CDR1 SEHNR, CDR2 FQNEAQ (reference sequence). CDR3 bases: TGTGCCAGCAGCCCCATCGACGGGAACACTGAAGCTTTCTTT. Translating gives CASSPIDGNTEAFF.